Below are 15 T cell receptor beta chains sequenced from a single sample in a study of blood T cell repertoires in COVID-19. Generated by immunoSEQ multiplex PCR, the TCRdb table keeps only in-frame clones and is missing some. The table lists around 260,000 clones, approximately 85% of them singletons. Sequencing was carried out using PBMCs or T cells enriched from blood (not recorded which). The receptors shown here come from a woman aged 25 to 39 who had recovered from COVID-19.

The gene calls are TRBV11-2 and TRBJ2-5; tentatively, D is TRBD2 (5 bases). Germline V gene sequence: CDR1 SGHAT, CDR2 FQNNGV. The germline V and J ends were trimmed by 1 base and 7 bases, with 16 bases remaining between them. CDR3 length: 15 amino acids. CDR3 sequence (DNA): TGTGCCAGCAGCTTAGGAGGGCTTCGGCTGGGGACCCAGTACTTC. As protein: CASSLGGLRLGTQYF.

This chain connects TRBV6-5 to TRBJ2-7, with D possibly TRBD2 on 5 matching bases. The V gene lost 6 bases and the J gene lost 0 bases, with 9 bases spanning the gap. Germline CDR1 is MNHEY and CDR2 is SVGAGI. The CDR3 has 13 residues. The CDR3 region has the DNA TGTGCCAGCAGCCCGGGATCCTCCTACGAGCAGTACTTC. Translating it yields CASSPGSSYEQYF.

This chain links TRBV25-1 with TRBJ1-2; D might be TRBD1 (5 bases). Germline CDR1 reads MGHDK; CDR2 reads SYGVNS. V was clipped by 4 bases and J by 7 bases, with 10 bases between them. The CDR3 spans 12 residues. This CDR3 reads CASSGARGGYTF. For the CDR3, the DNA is TGTGCCAGCAGTGGGGCTAGGGGTGGCTACACCTTC.

The CDR3 protein is CAWSEGNIGMETQYF. CDR3 nucleotide sequence: TGTGCCTGGAGTGAGGGGAACATAGGGATGGAGACCCAGTACTTC. The V gene is TRBV30, the J gene TRBJ2-5; a possible D gene is TRBD1 (5 bases). V lost 1 base and J 5 bases, leaving 17 bases between the germline ends. This CDR3 comprises 15 residues. Germline values: CDR1 GTSNPN, CDR2 SVGIG (reference sequence).

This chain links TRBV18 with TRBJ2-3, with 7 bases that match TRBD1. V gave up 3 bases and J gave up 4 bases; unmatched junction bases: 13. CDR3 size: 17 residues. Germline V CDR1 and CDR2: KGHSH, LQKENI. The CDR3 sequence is CASSPTGTARVPDTQYF. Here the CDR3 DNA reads TGTGCCAGCTCACCCACCGGGACAGCCAGGGTACCAGATACGCAGTATTTT.

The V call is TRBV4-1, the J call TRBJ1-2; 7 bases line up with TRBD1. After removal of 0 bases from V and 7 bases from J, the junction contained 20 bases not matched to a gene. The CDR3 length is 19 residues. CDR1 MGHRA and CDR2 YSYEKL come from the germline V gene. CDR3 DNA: TGCGCCAGCAGCCAAGATAGGTCCCTTGCCGACAGGGCGGGTAGTGGCTACACCTTC. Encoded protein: CASSQDRSLADRAGSGYTF.

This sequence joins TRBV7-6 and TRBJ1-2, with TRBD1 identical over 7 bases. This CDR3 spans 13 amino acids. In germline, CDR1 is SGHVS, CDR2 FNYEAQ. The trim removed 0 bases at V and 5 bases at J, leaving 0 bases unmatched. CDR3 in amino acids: CASSLATGYGYTF. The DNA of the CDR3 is TGTGCCAGCAGCTTAGCGACAGGGTATGGCTACACCTTC.

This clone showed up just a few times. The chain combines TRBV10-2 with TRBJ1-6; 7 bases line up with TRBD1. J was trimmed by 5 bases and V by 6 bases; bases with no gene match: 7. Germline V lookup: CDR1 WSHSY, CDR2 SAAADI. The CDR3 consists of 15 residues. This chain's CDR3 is CASRAGTADNSPLHF. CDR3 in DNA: TGCGCCAGCAGAGCCGGGACAGCTGATAATTCACCCCTCCACTTT.

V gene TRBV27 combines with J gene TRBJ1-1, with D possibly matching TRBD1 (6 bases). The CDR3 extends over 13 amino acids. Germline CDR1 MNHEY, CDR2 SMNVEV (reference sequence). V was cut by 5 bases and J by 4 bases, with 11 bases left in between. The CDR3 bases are TGTGCCAGCAGTCCCCGGACAGCCACTGAAGCTTTCTTT. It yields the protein CASSPRTATEAFF.

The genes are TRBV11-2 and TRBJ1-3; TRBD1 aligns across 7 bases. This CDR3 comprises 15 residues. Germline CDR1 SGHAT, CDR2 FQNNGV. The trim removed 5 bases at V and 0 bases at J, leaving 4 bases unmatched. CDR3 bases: TGTGCCAGCAGCAAGACAGGGAGCTCTGGAAACACCATATATTTT. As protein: CASSKTGSSGNTIYF.

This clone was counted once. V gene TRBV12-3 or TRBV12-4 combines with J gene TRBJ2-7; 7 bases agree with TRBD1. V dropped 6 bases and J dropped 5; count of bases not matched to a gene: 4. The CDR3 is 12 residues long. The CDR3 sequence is CASSPTGDEQYF. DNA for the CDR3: TGTGCCAGCAGCCCCACAGGGGACGAGCAGTACTTC.

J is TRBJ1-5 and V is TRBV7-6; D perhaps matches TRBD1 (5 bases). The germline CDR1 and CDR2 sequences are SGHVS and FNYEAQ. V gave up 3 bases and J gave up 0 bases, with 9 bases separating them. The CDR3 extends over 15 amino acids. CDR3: CASSLTDSSNQPQHF. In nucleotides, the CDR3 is TGTGCCAGCAGCTTGACAGACAGTAGCAATCAGCCCCAGCATTTT.

The DNA for the CDR3 is TGTGCCAGCAGACCGACCGGGACAGGGGACTACGAGCAGTACTTC. It yields the protein CASRPTGTGDYEQYF. The V and J genes are TRBV28 and TRBJ2-7; 10 bases agree with TRBD1. The germline gives CDR1 MDHEN, CDR2 SYDVKM. V shed 6 bases, J shed 3 bases, and the junction held 8 bases outside the gene matches. This CDR3 spans 15 amino acids. Full variable domain (rest looked up from reference TRBV28 and TRBJ2-7): DVKVTQSSRYLVKRTGEKVFLECVQDMDHENMFWYRQDPGLGLRLIYFSYDVKMKEKGDIPEGYSVSREKKERFSLILESASTNQTSMYLCASRPTGTGDYEQYFGPGTRLTVT.

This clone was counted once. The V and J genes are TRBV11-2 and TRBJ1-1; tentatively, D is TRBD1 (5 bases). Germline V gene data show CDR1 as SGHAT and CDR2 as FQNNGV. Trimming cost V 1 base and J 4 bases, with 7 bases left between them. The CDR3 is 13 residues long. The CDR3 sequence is CASSLGRGTEAFF. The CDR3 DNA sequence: TGTGCCAGCAGCTTAGGTAGGGGCACTGAAGCTTTCTTT.

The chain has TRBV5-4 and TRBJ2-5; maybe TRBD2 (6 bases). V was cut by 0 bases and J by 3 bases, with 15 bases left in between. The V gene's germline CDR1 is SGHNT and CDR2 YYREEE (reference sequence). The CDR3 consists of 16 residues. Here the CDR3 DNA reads TGTGCCAGCAGCTTGGGGGTGGGCGGGATGGAAGAGACCCAGTACTTC. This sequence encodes CASSLGVGGMEETQYF.